This TCR beta chain was obtained from a study of response to subunit inactivated influenza vaccine (dated by TCRdb to the late 2010s). With regard to the full study: To follow how T cells responded to a trivalent subunit inactivated influenza vaccine, the researchers relied on deep quantitative profiling of the T cell receptor repertoire. The study at large found these results: It was suggested by the authors that each seasonal influenza vaccination may recruit only a limited number of new T cells.

As regards this clonotype: The antigen this receptor binds is unknown. No much larger clonotype is one base removed from it; base qualities were not supplied.

The method behind the library was RT-PCR. Sequenced on an Illumina HiSeq 2500. The public reads were run again by TCRdb, first through fastp at Q25 and then through MiXCR, and only productive beta chains were kept. When rows share a CDR3 protein, they turn into one entry using the most common DNA and genes. The sample profile shows 170,000 or so distinct CDR3 sequences; over 8.5% of them were found once. 35% to 40% of the sample is taken by the ten largest. The germline V gene (reference sequence) specifies SEHNR as CDR1 and FQNEAQ as CDR2. The V end gives up 5 bases and the J end 4 bases, leaving 9 bases in the junction not matched to a gene. CDR3 length: 16 amino acids, cysteine to phenylalanine. Here the CDR3 DNA is all that survives: 48 bases in frame from base 1.

Sample: CD8+ T cells sorted from PBMCs, taken approximately 25 months after vaccination. This receptor chain uses TRBV7-9 and TRBJ2-1; 9 bases in between match TRBD2. The origin of this receptor is a man in his fifties or sixties who received an inactivated influenza vaccine. Donor details come from another sample of the same person, matched by shared clones. Read as DNA, the sequence is TGTGCCAGCAGCCCTACAGGGACTAGCCGGTACAATGAGCAGTTCTTC. It translates as CASSPTGTSRYNEQFF.